The text below deals with one TCR beta chain. There is no known antigen for this receptor. No clone much larger than this one lies a single base away; base qualities are absent. TCRbeta CDR3 regions were amplified from genomic DNA by means of the immunoSEQ Assay, a bias-controlled multiplex PCR. On the authors' methods: Nucleated cell counts per sample were estimated from amplification of reference gene primers within the assay. To quantify the absolute abundance of each unique TCRbeta CDR3 rearrangement, sequence reads were collapsed and filtered. For each sample, productive Simpson clonality was calculated as the square root of Simpson's diversity index across productive rearrangements. The table was pulled from immuneACCESS by TCRdb, which kept in-frame rearrangements only. Such tables lose some clones; where checked, under half of the loss comes from unresolved V genes, and the rest has no known cause. V, J and clone size are those of that table, while D and trimming were read from the DNA. In all, the sample holds about 310,000 clones, and roughly 85% of those were seen once. The ten largest account for roughly 2% of the sample.

Enrolling through a virtual design, the prospective study's participants ranged in age from roughly 18 to 100 years and lived across 20 to 25 United States geographic areas. To assign participants to cohorts, the prospective study relied on clinical history that participants themselves reported in a screening survey and a study questionnaire. ImmuneRACE Cohort 3 recovered participants were defined by two consecutive negative NP/OP PCR tests, healthcare professional clearance, or symptom resolution. In the prospective study, whole blood, serum and a nasopharyngeal or oropharyngeal swab were collected from each participant by mobile phlebotomists. Over an approximately 2-month period, participants in the prospective study had the option of providing additional blood draws and questionnaires. Blood samples from the prospective study were shipped frozen or at room temperature prior to DNA extraction.

The record originates from a study of blood T cell repertoires in COVID-19 (dated by TCRdb to the early 2020s). Regarding the study in general: The collaborator samples originated in the United States, Italy and Spain and spanned the acute and convalescent phases of COVID-19. Samples were obtained from the ongoing ImmuneRACE study (first 160 participants) and from approximately 1,200 subjects provided by 6 global collaborators. Where available, HLA class I and class II types were obtained from metadata supplied by the sample provider rather than from assay-based typing. Subjects who had been exposed to COVID-19, were actively infected with it, or had recovered from it provided the deeply sampled blood TCRbeta repertoires that made up the dataset. The material from the prospective study consisted of cDNA or gDNA derived from T cells, B-cell-depleted T cells, or PBMCs. The repertoires were released in a freely available public database intended as a resource for research on the immune response to SARS-CoV-2. A de-identified subject ID, COVID-19 status, age in years and sex were almost always included in the sample metadata. Findings and caveats that apply to the study as a whole: How much clinical and demographic metadata was included differed by source and by participant, and the metadata was provided uncurated.

The germline V gene encodes CDR1 MNHEY and CDR2 SVGAGI. From its cysteine to its phenylalanine, the CDR3 spans 15 amino acids. The sequence is cut down to CDR3 DNA, 45 bases in frame from base 1. Trimming accounts for 5 bases at V and 7 bases at J, while the number of junction bases matched to no gene is 5. The sequenced sample consisted of PBMCs or T cells enriched from blood (not recorded which). This chain joins TRBV6-5 to TRBJ2-1; TRBD2 agrees with 13 junctional bases. The source of this sequence is a young man who had recovered from COVID-19. The nucleotides are TGTGCCAGCAGTCCCGGACTAGCGGGGGCAAATGAGCAGTTCTTC. This yields the protein CASSPGLAGANEQFF.